This TCR beta chain was sequenced for a study of regulatory T cells in long-lasting Graves disease. From germline, CDR1 is DFQATT and CDR2 SNEGSKA (reference sequence). The V gene lost 2 bases and the J gene lost 10 bases, with 14 bases spanning the gap. The CDR3 is 12 amino acids. Building of the TCR beta libraries involved iRepertoire HTBI primers and Arm-PCR of CDR3 regions. TCRdb itself ran the multiplex PCR reads through MiXCR, one entry per CDR3 protein. Of roughly 450,000 distinct CDR3 sequences detected, about 25% appear once; the ten largest clones hold about a quarter. The time point denotes: persistent/refractory GD, antithyroid drugs over 5 years with positive TRAb. PBMCs were the source of the RNA used for TCR sequencing.

The origin of this receptor is a female donor with Graves disease. The gene calls are TRBV20-1 and TRBJ2-5, with unresolved D. Sequencing was performed on peripheral blood mononuclear cells (PBMCs), taken when the disease was refractory, from a patient treated with antithyroid drugs. The CDR3 DNA is TGCAGTGCTAGAAGGAATAACCCGGTCCAGTACTTC. It is translated as CSARRNNPVQYF.